The 15 T cell receptor beta chains below all came from one sample that was sequenced in a study of T cells in Graves' hyperthyroidism and ophthalmopathy. It was RNA transcripts that yielded the amplified TCR beta CDR3 regions. The HTBI primer set served for first-round RT-PCR of the TCR CDR3. TCRdb itself ran the multiplex PCR reads through MiXCR, one entry per CDR3 protein. The sample lists approximately 500,000 distinct CDR3 sequences; around 46% were seen once. Sequenced: peripheral blood or thyroid tissue (not recorded which). The receptor set was obtained from a woman younger than 35 with Graves' hyperthyroidism.

This clonotype was observed many times. The chain links TRBV12-3 or TRBV12-4 to TRBJ1-6, with D perhaps TRBD1 (5 bases). The CDR3 has 15 amino acids. Trimming took off 6 bases at V and 6 bases at J, with 15 bases between the two ends. CDR3 sequence (DNA): TGTGCCAGCAGCCCACCGGGACGGCGTAATTCACCCCTCCACTTT. It codes for CASSPPGRRNSPLHF.

This clonotype was picked up many times. This chain joins TRBV4-2 and TRBJ2-5; D possibly corresponds to TRBD1 (6 bases). From germline, CDR1 is LGHNA and CDR2 YNFKEQ. The ends were cut back, 0 bases at V and 0 bases at J, with 11 bases in the middle. This CDR3 has 16 amino acids. The CDR3 DNA is TGTGCCAGCAGCCAAGATCTGTACAGGGACCAAGAGACCCAGTACTTC. Protein sequence: CASSQDLYRDQETQYF.

The table lists this clonotype with a count of one. V and J are TRBV7-3 and TRBJ2-5, with D perhaps assigned TRBD1 or TRBD2 (5 bases each). CDR3 length equals 15 residues. The V end was cut by 4 bases, the J end by 4 bases, with 16 bases between. Germline CDR1 and CDR2: SGHTA and FQGTGA. The CDR3 is CASSSIPGRGETQYF. The CDR3 DNA reads as TGTGCCAGCAGCTCAATCCCAGGGAGAGGAGAGACCCAGTACTTC.

V gene TRBV29-1 combines with J gene TRBJ1-1; D call uncertain. V was trimmed by 8 bases and J by 3 bases, leaving 13 bases between them. Germline CDR1 SQVTM, CDR2 ANQGSEA. The length of the CDR3 is 12 residues. The CDR3 region is CSSRIGDTEAFF. CDR3 in DNA: TGCAGCTCACGGATTGGAGACACTGAAGCTTTCTTT.

The V gene is TRBV2, the J gene TRBJ1-5; D is uncertain. Between the trimmed V and J ends, which lost 3 bases and 8 bases, there was a span of 14 bases. CDR1 is SNHLY and CDR2 is FYNNEI in the germline V gene. The CDR3 extends over 14 amino acids. The CDR3 region has the DNA TGTGCCAGCAGTGAGGGTCTATTGGATGAGCCCCAGCATTTT. Residues: CASSEGLLDEPQHF.

This clonotype has at least ten counts. For the CDR3, the DNA is TGTGCCAGCTGCGGGGAGGACGAGACCCAGTACTTC. Protein sequence: CASCGEDETQYF. This rearrangement joins TRBV6-5 to TRBJ2-5; D is perhaps TRBD2 (6 bases). The germline V and J ends were trimmed by 8 bases and 5 bases, with 12 bases remaining between them. CDR3 length: 12 residues. CDR1 MNHEY and CDR2 SVGAGI come from the germline V gene.

This chain links TRBV20-1 with TRBJ1-5; 7 bases are shared with TRBD1. The trim removed 2 bases at V and 4 bases at J, leaving 5 bases unmatched. The germline V gene encodes CDR1 DFQATT and CDR2 SNEGSKA (reference sequence). The CDR3 contains 14 residues. CDR3 loop: CSARQGQLNQPQHF. DNA of the CDR3: TGCAGTGCTAGACAGGGACAGTTAAATCAGCCCCAGCATTTT.

There are a few counts of this clonotype. This sequence joins TRBV6-5 and TRBJ2-7; 8 nucleotides align to TRBD1. J was trimmed by 5 bases and V by 7 bases; bases with no gene match: 7. Germline V gives CDR1 MNHEY, CDR2 SVGAGI. The CDR3 contains 13 residues. The DNA for the CDR3 is TGTGCCAGCACTAGACAGGGGTGGAACGAGCAGTACTTC. Translation gives CASTRQGWNEQYF.

Only a few counts were recorded for this clonotype. This chain joins TRBV4-3 and TRBJ1-1; 7 nucleotides align to TRBD1. Germline CDR1 reads LGHNA; CDR2 reads YSLEER. Trimming at V came to 5 bases and at J to 6 bases, leaving 12 bases not matched to a gene. The CDR3 length is 15 residues. CDR3 sequence (DNA): TGCGCCAGCAGCTACGGGACAGAAGTTTTATCTGAAGCTTTCTTT. Protein: CASSYGTEVLSEAFF.

V is TRBV7-2 and J is TRBJ2-6; no firm D call. With 1 base removed from V and 2 bases from J, the gap between germline ends came to 9 bases. This CDR3 contains 16 residues. CDR1 is SGHTA, CDR2 FQGNSA, per germline. The CDR3 is CASSLVENTGANVLTF. In DNA, the CDR3 is TGTGCCAGCAGCTTAGTCGAAAACACTGGGGCCAACGTCCTGACTTTC.

Many counts were recorded for this clonotype. J is TRBJ2-7 and V is TRBV6-1; no clear D gene. The CDR3 is made up of 13 amino acids. The germline gives CDR1 MNHNS, CDR2 SASEGT. Trimming removed 0 bases from V and 2 bases from J, with 5 bases in between. The CDR3 loop reads CASSEARTYEQYF. The CDR3 region has the DNA TGTGCCAGCAGTGAAGCAAGGACCTACGAGCAGTACTTC.

There are many counts of this clonotype. The chain employs TRBV20-1 and TRBJ1-1; D may be TRBD1 (5 bases). The V end lost 1 base, the J end lost 4 bases, and 13 bases lay between the germline ends. CDR3 length equals 14 residues. The germline V gene has CDR1 DFQATT and CDR2 SNEGSKA (reference sequence). The chain's CDR3 is CSARAGGVGTEAFF. Written as DNA, the CDR3 is TGCAGTGCTAGAGCGGGAGGGGTGGGCACTGAAGCTTTCTTT.

The gene calls are TRBV2 and TRBJ2-2; D is possibly TRBD2 (5 bases). Deletions cut 1 base from V and 1 base from J, with 7 bases between. The CDR3 is made up of 15 amino acids. Germline-derived CDR1 and CDR2 are SNHLY and FYNNEI. This CDR3 reads CASSEGGLNTGELFF. The CDR3 coding sequence is TGTGCCAGCAGTGAAGGAGGGCTGAACACCGGGGAGCTGTTTTTT. Drawing the rest from reference TRBV2 and TRBJ2-2, the complete variable domain is EPEVTQTPSHQVTQMGQEVILRCVPISNHLYFYWYRQILGQKVEFLVSFYNNEISEKSEIFDDQFSVERPDGSNFTLKIRSTKLEDSAMYFCASSEGGLNTGELFFGEGSRLTVL.

This chain joins TRBV7-9 and TRBJ1-1; D ambiguous. V was trimmed by 7 bases and J by 4 bases, leaving 16 bases between them. The CDR3 loop spans 14 amino acids. The germline V gene has CDR1 SEHNR and CDR2 FQNEAQ (reference sequence). The CDR3 nucleotides are TGTGCCAGCACCCCGCCTGGGAGTAGCACTGAAGCTTTCTTT. It encodes CASTPPGSSTEAFF.

In its sample, this clonotype was seen many times. This sequence joins TRBV4-1 and TRBJ2-7; D ambiguous. The CDR3 length is 16 residues. V lost 0 bases and J lost 0, with 12 bases in between. The germline CDR1 and CDR2 sequences are MGHRA and YSYEKL. DNA for the CDR3: TGCGCCAGCAGCCAAGATCCCCAGGCTCTCTCCTACGAGCAGTACTTC. This encodes CASSQDPQALSYEQYF.